Listed here is a single T cell receptor beta chain. The table came from immunoSEQ multiplex PCR; TCRdb's copy has only in-frame clones and leaves some out. Found here are about 230,000 clones, approximately 88% of them singletons; the top ten hold roughly 27%. These data come from a study of blood T cell repertoires in COVID-19. Study-level information: From T cells, B-cell-depleted T cells, or PBMCs came the material, which was cDNA or gDNA.

The sample consisted of peripheral blood. The sequence was collected from a man aged 35-49 years with acute or convalescent COVID-19.

The CDR3 DNA sequence: TGTGCCAGCCGCACAGGGGATAATCAGCCCCAGCATTTT. This codes for CASRTGDNQPQHF. The chain has TRBV28 and TRBJ1-5; 7 bases fit TRBD1. The germline V gene has CDR1 MDHEN and CDR2 SYDVKM. The CDR3 is 13 residues long. V gave up 8 bases and J gave up 4 bases; unmatched junction bases: 5.